The 18 T cell receptor beta chains below all came from one sample that was sequenced in a study of cytomegalovirus exposure and HLA in healthy donors. The study ran its PCR with 60 Vbeta and 13 Jbeta primers. This table comes from immunoSEQ multiplex PCR, and its TCRdb copy is limited to in-frame clones, with some not included. The sample has about 130,000 clones. The material sequenced was PBMCs. Receptor source: a young man in good health and CMV-seronegative.

J is TRBJ2-2 and V is TRBV5-1; maybe TRBD1 (6 bases). The CDR3 has 15 amino acids. The V and J ends lost 4 bases and 2 bases respectively, with 12 bases between them. Germline assignment: CDR1 SGHRS and CDR2 YFSETQ. The CDR3 sequence: CASSTEGVNTGELFF. The CDR3 DNA sequence: TGCGCCAGCAGCACCGAGGGGGTAAACACCGGGGAGCTGTTTTTT.

This rearrangement joins TRBV18 to TRBJ1-2; 9 nucleotides match TRBD1. The germline V gene encodes CDR1 KGHSH and CDR2 LQKENI. Losses at the gene ends were 6 bases for V and 2 bases for J; bases not matched to a gene: 1. The CDR3 has 13 amino acids. The CDR3 bases are TGTGCCAGCTCTGGACAGGGGAACTATGGCTACACCTTC. Translation: CASSGQGNYGYTF.

The chain recombines TRBV15 with TRBJ2-1; D unclear. V was trimmed by 0 bases and J by 8 bases, leaving 17 bases between them. CDR1 is LNHNV, CDR2 YYDKDF, per germline (reference sequence). The CDR3 covers 16 residues. CDR3 in amino acids: CATSRDVGSPPHEQFF. The CDR3 coding sequence is TGTGCCACCAGCAGAGATGTCGGGTCTCCCCCCCATGAGCAGTTCTTC.

The V gene is TRBV2, the J gene TRBJ2-7; D gene uncertain. CDR1 and CDR2 from the germline V gene are SNHLY and FYNNEI. The V and J ends lost 7 bases and 2 bases respectively, with 15 bases between them. CDR3 size: 14 residues. The CDR3 loop reads CASTFNRDTYEQYF. The DNA of the CDR3 is TGTGCCAGCACATTTAATAGAGACACCTACGAGCAGTACTTC.

To note about this clone: Other DNA sequences from this sample encode an identical CDR3 as well. The genes are TRBV5-1 and TRBJ2-2; 7 bases map to TRBD1. The length of the CDR3 is 15 residues. Germline values: CDR1 SGHRS, CDR2 YFSETQ. The ends lost 4 bases at V and 4 bases at J; junction bases unmatched: 7. The DNA for the CDR3 is TGCGCCAGCAGCGACAGACAGGGCCTCACCGGGGAGCTGTTTTTT. Residues: CASSDRQGLTGELFF. Full variable domain (rest looked up from reference TRBV5-1 and TRBJ2-2): KAGVTQTPRYLIKTRGQQVTLSCSPISGHRSVSWYQQTPGQGLQFLFEYFSETQRNKGNFPGRFSGRQFSNSRSEMNVSTLELGDSALYLCASSDRQGLTGELFFGEGSRLTVL.

The chain has TRBV19 and TRBJ1-2, with TRBD1 matching over 7 bases. V shed 5 bases, J shed 4 bases, and the junction held 10 bases outside the gene matches. CDR1 and CDR2 from the germline V gene are LNHDA and SQIVND (reference sequence). The CDR3 runs 15 residues. CDR3 loop: CASSAPGQRIYGYTF. In nucleotides, the CDR3 is TGTGCCAGTAGTGCACCGGGACAGAGAATCTATGGCTACACCTTC. Combining the CDR3 with reference TRBV19 and TRBJ1-2 gives the whole variable domain DGGITQSPKYLFRKEGQNVTLSCEQNLNHDAMYWYRQDPGQGLRLIYYSQIVNDFQKGDIAEGYSVSREKKESFPLTVTSAQKNPTAFYLCASSAPGQRIYGYTFGSGTRLTVV.

The rearrangement joins TRBV30 to TRBJ2-2; 9 bases map to TRBD2. Trimming took 2 bases from V and 4 from J; bases not matched to a gene: 14. CDR3 length: 18 residues. Germline CDR1 and CDR2: GTSNPN and SVGIG (reference sequence). DNA of the CDR3: TGTGCCTGGAGTCCCGGGGGAGAGCGGGAGGTTGTCACCGGGGAGCTGTTTTTT. It translates to CAWSPGGEREVVTGELFF.

The chain recombines TRBV28 with TRBJ2-7; 8 nucleotides match TRBD1. The CDR3 spans 14 residues. In germline, CDR1 is MDHEN, CDR2 SYDVKM. Losses at the gene ends were 5 bases for V and 5 bases for J; bases not matched to a gene: 8. The CDR3 bases are TGTGCCAGCAGTCCAGGGGGCTATGGGGACGAGCAGTACTTC. Its protein is CASSPGGYGDEQYF.

CDR3 amino acids: CASSFSQDSYEQYF. The CDR3 DNA is TGTGCCAGCAGTTTTTCCCAGGACTCCTACGAGCAGTACTTC. This sequence joins TRBV27 and TRBJ2-7; D is ambiguous. V dropped 3 bases and J dropped 0 bases, with 9 bases sitting between them. The germline gives CDR1 MNHEY, CDR2 SMNVEV (reference sequence). The CDR3 extends over 14 amino acids.

The chain combines TRBV28 with TRBJ2-7; 9 positions match TRBD2. This CDR3 comprises 18 residues. The trim removed 3 bases at V and 6 bases at J, leaving 18 bases unmatched. Germline CDR1 MDHEN, CDR2 SYDVKM. The CDR3 here is CASSFLLAGGGYATEQYF. The CDR3 DNA sequence: TGTGCCAGCAGTTTCCTACTAGCGGGTGGAGGGTATGCTACCGAGCAGTACTTC.

A remark on this clone: This specimen includes other DNA sequences encoding the same CDR3. This chain uses TRBV25-1 with TRBJ1-1, with a tentative D call TRBD1 (5 bases). CDR1 and CDR2 from the germline V gene are MGHDK and SYGVNS. V lost 5 bases, J lost 1 base, and 11 bases lay in between. The CDR3 is 14 residues long. CDR3 sequence reads: CASSIGQGNTEAFF. CDR3 in DNA: TGTGCCAGCAGTATAGGGCAGGGGAACACTGAAGCTTTCTTT.

Comment on this clone: One end of the junction is discordant with germline, which a read error may explain. The chain recombines TRBV6-1 with TRBJ2-1, with 9 bases aligning to TRBD2. There are 16 residues in the CDR3. Germline loops: CDR1 MNHNS, CDR2 SASEGT. CDR3 protein: CASSAYSGSSYNEQFF. Here the CDR3 DNA reads TGTGCCAGCAGTGCCTATAGCGGGAGCTCCTATAATGAGCAGTTCTTC.

The chain employs TRBV11-2 and TRBJ1-6; the D gene is possibly TRBD1 (6 bases). The CDR3 loop spans 16 amino acids. CDR1 is SGHAT, CDR2 FQNNGV, per germline. The germline V and J ends were trimmed by 4 bases and 7 bases, with 17 bases remaining between them. Here the CDR3 reads CASSSLTGRGNSPLHF. The CDR3 DNA is TGTGCCAGCAGCTCCCTTACAGGGCGCGGGAATTCACCCCTCCACTTT.

The chain combines TRBV7-6 with TRBJ2-2, with 7 bases identical to TRBD2. Looked up from germline, CDR1 is SGHVS and CDR2 is FNYEAQ. This CDR3 contains 19 residues. V was pared by 4 bases and J by 2 bases, with 16 bases of the junction left unmatched. The DNA for the CDR3 is TGTGCCAGCAGCTCCGGAGGCCGAACTAGCGCTACTAACACCGGGGAGCTGTTTTTT. Its translation is CASSSGGRTSATNTGELFF.

The chain is built from TRBV18 and TRBJ2-1; no clear D. The germline V gene has CDR1 KGHSH and CDR2 LQKENI. V lost 2 bases and J 4 bases, leaving 6 bases between the germline ends. The CDR3 consists of 13 residues. The CDR3 region has the DNA TGTGCCAGCTCACCAGTGAGGTACAATGAGCAGTTCTTC. The encoded protein is CASSPVRYNEQFF.

The J gene is TRBJ2-7, the V gene TRBV6-6, with D unresolved. Between the trimmed V and J ends, which lost 7 bases and 3 bases, there was a span of 7 bases. Germline V gene data show CDR1 as MNHNY and CDR2 as SVGAGI (reference sequence). The CDR3 has 11 amino acids. The CDR3 sequence is CASNENYEQYF. CDR3 DNA sequence: TGTGCCAGCAACGAGAACTACGAGCAGTACTTC.

With respect to this clone: Additional DNA sequences in this sample encode the identical CDR3. The V call is TRBV4-3, the J call TRBJ2-7, with D possibly matching TRBD2 (6 bases). Germline lookup yields CDR1 LGHNA and CDR2 YSLEER. Trimming stripped 0 bases from V and 5 bases from J, with 8 bases between. This CDR3 is 13 amino acids long. This chain's CDR3 is CASSQEGGDEQYF. The CDR3 bases are TGCGCCAGCAGCCAAGAGGGGGGAGACGAGCAGTACTTC.

The V call is TRBV7-8, the J call TRBJ1-4; D call uncertain. Between the trimmed V and J ends, which lost 1 base and 8 bases, there was a span of 8 bases. The CDR3 is made up of 13 amino acids. CDR1 is SGHVS and CDR2 is FQNEAQ in the germline V gene. Written as DNA, the CDR3 is TGTGCCAGCAGCTTAGGCGCGGGGGAAAAACTGTTTTTT. This gives the protein CASSLGAGEKLFF. The complete variable domain, with remaining parts taken from reference TRBV7-8 and TRBJ1-4, reads GAGVSQSPRYKVAKRGQDVALRCDPISGHVSLFWYQQALGQGPEFLTYFQNEAQLDKSGLPSDRFFAERPEGSVSTLKIQRTQQEDSAVYLCASSLGAGEKLFFGSGTQLSVL.